The clone carrying this T cell receptor beta chain was observed a handful of times. The data were taken from a study of T cells in Graves' hyperthyroidism and ophthalmopathy. V lost 6 bases and J 4 bases, leaving 12 bases between the germline ends. The germline CDR1 and CDR2 sequences are GTSNPN and SVGIG (reference sequence). This CDR3 is built from 13 residues. Participants, patients aged 18 to 65, had newly diagnosed hyperthyroidism with a duration under 2 months. Each 10 ml fresh peripheral blood draw supplied the PBMCs. RNA transcripts were the template for amplifying TCR beta CDR3 regions. During a first-round RT-PCR of the TCR CDR3, the HTBI primer set was used. TCRdb recomputed calls from the multiplex PCR reads with MiXCR, one row per CDR3 protein. Here the sample spans 550,000 to 800,000 distinct CDR3 sequences, 15% to 20% being singletons.

V usage is TRBV30 and J usage is TRBJ1-4, with unresolved D. Sequenced material: blood. The clonotype originates from a man aged 45-65 years with Graves' hyperthyroidism. The CDR3 region is CACTVGDNEKLFF. DNA of the CDR3: TGTGCCTGCACGGTTGGCGATAATGAAAAACTGTTTTTT.